There are many counts of the clone carrying this T cell receptor beta chain. These data are taken from a study of immune characterization of retroperitoneal liposarcoma. The V end lost 5 bases, the J end lost 7 bases, and 11 bases lay between the germline ends. The CDR3 has 13 residues. The germline CDR1 and CDR2 sequences are MNHNS and SASEGT. TCRdb independently ran MiXCR on the PCR reads; one entry per CDR3 protein. The sample gives 10,000 to 13,000 distinct CDR3 sequences, about a quarter of which show up once; under 9.5% is in the top ten. The V call is TRBV6-1, the J call TRBJ2-2; maybe TRBD2 (5 bases). The sequencing sample was made of tumor tissue. This receptor was obtained from a male donor with retroperitoneal liposarcoma. The CDR3 bases are TGTGCCAGCAGTTTACTAGGGCACGGGGAGCTGTTTTTT. Translated, it gives CASSLLGHGELFF.